The present T cell receptor (beta chain) was sequenced within a study of shared clonotypes between healthy human individuals (dated by TCRdb to 2020 to 2022). For the wider study: A couple of women and a few men aged 18 to 49 years were included in the cohort. For each donor, three plates each were used for CD4 naive and CD4 memory, two plates were used for CD8 naive, and one plate was used for CD8 memory. To estimate repertoire size and how much clonotypes are shared between individuals, the study performed deep sequencing of blood TCR repertoires from a handful of healthy adults. Each donor's leukapheresis produced roughly between roughly 0.94 and 9.5 billion PBMCs. To increase sequencing depth and limit assay-specific biases, TCR repertoire library preparation and sequencing were carried out by different laboratories using diverse techniques. What the authors observed across the whole study: Clonotypes shared by all four sorted-subset donors showed higher generation probabilities than non-shared clonotypes. Because the study included a small number of donors, the genetic and exposure-history diversity represented was limited. Sampling was limited to blood, and TCR repertoires in tissue likely differ from TCR repertoires in blood. Based on pairwise subsampling, the degree of clonotype sharing among donors was expected to be affected by sequencing depth. Estimated clonotype richness was generally larger for naive than for memory subsets. Approximately 5% of naive CD4, 3.5% of naive CD8, roughly 2.4% of memory CD4, and 0.35% to 0.4% of memory CD8 clonotypes were shared across a few donors. Even with the large sequencing depth, rarefaction of the sorted-subset datasets indicated that sequencing was incomplete.

The germline V gene sets CDR1 to MDHEN and CDR2 to SYDVKM. Counted from cysteine to phenylalanine, this CDR3 has 14 amino acids. Just CDR3 DNA is preserved here, 42 bases in frame from base 1. V is cut by 10 bases and J by 2 bases, and the space between the germline ends is 15 bases. A note on this clone: Which antigen it targets is not known. Base-call qualities are not available, and no considerably larger clone is one nucleotide away.

The donors were healthy, HIV-negative adults with no recently reported acute infections or vaccinations. All donors were Caucasian adults living in Nashville, Tennessee, USA. CD4+ T cells were enriched by magnetic negative selection; naive cells were then positively selected on CD45RA, and the negative fraction formed the memory subset. Blood was collected by leukapheresis, and PBMCs were isolated by Ficoll-Histopaque density gradient centrifugation and then cryopreserved in liquid nitrogen vapor phase. Analytical flow cytometry was used to check the purity and quantity of every magnetically sorted T cell population. Genomic DNA was isolated from each sorted fraction and quantified by UV absorbance on a Nanodrop 2000c. Using the deep immunoSEQ assay, multiplex PCR amplified TCR CDR3 regions from genomic DNA. Extracted genomic DNA from each cell subset was distributed evenly across all wells of several immunoSEQ 96-well plates, and each plate was treated as a replicate. Each replicate PCR for sorted subsets received around 200 ng genomic DNA, equal to about 30,000 T cell genomes. Purified libraries were measured with a Qubit 3.0 fluorometer, size-checked on a Bioanalyzer 2100, and measured again with the KAPA Library Quantification kit. Every immunoSEQ 96-well plate was sequenced on a separate single-read 150-cycle Illumina NextSeq 550 flow cell. The paper's data handling went like this. The immunoSEQ output contained only junctional sequences without quality scores, so filtering could not match that applied to full-length reads. Sequences were annotated with PyIR, a Python wrapper for IgBLAST v1.9, and V/J genes and CDR3 were assigned using IMGT germline references. Reads were filtered out if the reads had weak V/J assignments (E-value above 1e-6), no CDR3, stop codons, out-of-frame junctions, or ambiguous translated residues. V3J clonotypes were defined as sequences sharing an identical inferred V gene, J gene, and CDR3 amino acid sequence. To compute the percentage overlap between repertoires, the number of shared unique clonotypes was divided by the size of the smaller repertoire. RTK rarefaction, the Chao1 estimator, and Recon v2.1 estimates of unobserved clonotypes were used to assess repertoire richness. Generation probabilities for all TCRbeta clonotypes obtained by the gDNA method from a handful of donors were computed using OLGA. In TCRdb, the immuneACCESS table is reduced to in-frame sequences with V and J assigned. These tables do not hold every clone; where another copy was compared, an unresolved V gene accounts for under half, and the others remain unexplained. D and trimming come from the DNA, and the V and J calls and clone size come from that table. This sample holds about 1,500,000 clones; around 97% were observed only once. The ten largest clones add up to approximately 1.1% of the sample.

This sequence uses TRBV28 and TRBJ1-3, with no confident D gene call. Sequencing input: naive CD4+ T cells sorted from blood. What this sample's cell subset or site label stands for: CD45RA+ positively selected. The TCR sequence derives from a man aged 25 to 40 in good health. The DNA reads as follows: TGTGCCATCTCAATGGCTCCGCCTGGAAACACCATATATTTT. Translated, this is CAISMAPPGNTIYF.